These 20 T cell receptor beta chains originate from one sample sequenced in a study of T cell clones after liver transplantation. Using immunoSEQ multiplex PCR, the repertoire was profiled, and TCRdb retains in-frame clones only, with some absent. The sample lists roughly 62,000 clones; approximately 70% were seen once. The specimen was CD4+ T cells from blood, collected at the approximately 15-month timepoint. The receptors derive from a human patient who received a liver transplant. Some T cells may arise from the graft donor.

The CDR3 loop is CSVVPGGGRHTEAFF. DNA for the CDR3: TGCAGCGTTGTCCCCGGGGGGGGCAGGCACACTGAAGCTTTCTTT. The chain links TRBV29-1 to TRBJ1-1; D is perhaps TRBD1 (6 bases). The germline V gene encodes CDR1 SQVTM and CDR2 ANQGSEA. V lost 4 bases and J 3 bases, leaving 18 bases between the germline ends. This CDR3 is built from 15 residues.

The V and J genes are TRBV5-1 and TRBJ1-4; D not resolved. CDR3 length equals 14 residues. Germline V lookup: CDR1 SGHRS, CDR2 YFSETQ. V shed 4 bases and J shed 7 bases, with 14 bases lying between them. In DNA, the CDR3 is TGCGCCAGCAGCCCAGACACCCTGAGTGAAAAACTGTTTTTT. Translation gives CASSPDTLSEKLFF.

The chain couples TRBV7-8 to TRBJ2-1, with 10 bases lining up with TRBD2. The CDR3 is made up of 16 amino acids. With V trimmed by 5 bases and J by 6 bases, 10 bases remained unmatched. The V gene's germline CDR1 is SGHVS and CDR2 FQNEAQ. The CDR3 sequence: CASSRPSSGGFNEQFF. For the CDR3, the DNA is TGTGCCAGCAGCAGGCCTTCTAGCGGGGGTTTCAATGAGCAGTTCTTC.

The CDR3 bases are TGCGCCAGCAGCCCTGGACAGCCCCCAAACACCATATATTTT. Its translation: CASSPGQPPNTIYF. V and J are TRBV5-1 and TRBJ1-3; D perhaps matches TRBD1 (6 bases). The V gene's germline CDR1 is SGHRS and CDR2 YFSETQ. The CDR3 extends over 14 amino acids. Trimming cost V 4 bases and J 6 bases, with 14 bases left between them.

This chain joins TRBV30 and TRBJ2-7; tentative D call: TRBD2 (6 bases). The germline V gene encodes CDR1 GTSNPN and CDR2 SVGIG (reference sequence). CDR3 size: 13 residues. Trimming cost V 6 bases and J 3 bases, with 15 bases left between them. CDR3 DNA: TGTGCCTGCCATGGGGGGTCAGGCTACGAGCAGTACTTC. Translated, it gives CACHGGSGYEQYF.

In DNA form, the CDR3 reads TGTGCCAGCAGCTCACAGACAGCGACTAACTATGGCTACACCTTC. Its translation is CASSSQTATNYGYTF. This chain connects TRBV7-2 to TRBJ1-2, with a possible D match to TRBD1 (5 bases). The CDR3 extends over 15 amino acids. V was trimmed by 4 bases and J by 0 bases, leaving 12 bases between them. CDR1 and CDR2 from the germline V gene are SGHTA and FQGNSA. The full variable domain, its missing parts supplied by reference TRBV7-2 and TRBJ1-2, is GAGVSQSPSNKVTEKGKDVELRCDPISGHTALYWYRQSLGQGLEFLIYFQGNSAPDKSGLPSDRFSAERTGGSVSTLTIQRTQQEDSAVYLCASSSQTATNYGYTFGSGTRLTVV.

This clone was detected once. The rearrangement links TRBV11-2 to TRBJ2-3; possibly TRBD1 or TRBD2 for D (6 bases each). The V end was cut by 6 bases, the J end by 2 bases, with 18 bases between. The CDR3 spans 16 residues. Germline V CDR1 and CDR2: SGHAT, FQNNGV. The CDR3 protein is CASSSHRGLVTDTQYF. The CDR3 nucleotides are TGTGCCAGCAGTTCACACCGGGGGCTCGTCACAGATACGCAGTATTTT.

The chain links TRBV6-1 to TRBJ1-6; D unresolved. The CDR3 runs 14 residues. Trimming removed 1 base at V and 2 bases at J, with 3 bases between. Germline lookup yields CDR1 MNHNS and CDR2 SASEGT. Here the CDR3 reads CASSEGPYNSPLHF. The CDR3 coding sequence is TGTGCCAGCAGTGAAGGGCCCTATAATTCACCCCTCCACTTT.

The gene calls are TRBV29-1 and TRBJ2-1; D may correspond to TRBD1 or TRBD2 (5 bases each). Trimming removed 0 bases from V and 8 bases from J, with 14 bases in between. The CDR3 has 14 amino acids. In germline, CDR1 is SQVTM, CDR2 ANQGSEA. DNA for the CDR3: TGCAGCGTTGAAGATTCAGGAGTGGGGGATGAGCAGTTCTTC. Its protein is CSVEDSGVGDEQFF.

V and J are TRBV2 and TRBJ1-2; maybe TRBD1 (6 bases). The ends were cut back, 2 bases at V and 9 bases at J, with 16 bases in the middle. The CDR3 contains 14 residues. Germline V gives CDR1 SNHLY, CDR2 FYNNEI. CDR3 loop: CASSESAGEGSYTF. The CDR3 DNA is TGTGCCAGCAGTGAATCCGCAGGGGAGGGTAGCTACACCTTC.

The V gene is TRBV7-2, the J gene TRBJ2-3, with a possible D match to TRBD1 (7 bases). This CDR3 contains 15 residues. V was cut by 5 bases and J by 7 bases, with 19 bases left in between. Germline V gives CDR1 SGHTA, CDR2 FQGNSA. CDR3 DNA sequence: TGTGCCAGCAGCCTCGAACCCAGGGGGGCAAATACGCAGTATTTT. This codes for CASSLEPRGANTQYF.

The chain recombines TRBV4-3 with TRBJ2-7; possibly TRBD2 for D (7 bases). The germline V gene encodes CDR1 LGHNA and CDR2 YSLEER. V was cut by 2 bases and J by 3 bases, with 14 bases left in between. The CDR3 extends over 15 amino acids. The CDR3 DNA is TGCGCCAGCAGCCAAATAAGGGGGGGCCTCTACGAGCAGTACGTC. This translates into CASSQIRGGLYEQYV.

J is TRBJ1-2 and V is TRBV19; no clear D gene. Germline V gene data show CDR1 as LNHDA and CDR2 as SQIVND (reference sequence). V was clipped by 5 bases and J by 0 bases, with 10 bases between them. This CDR3 region has 14 residues. Written as DNA, the CDR3 is TGTGCCAGTAGTGCCGGAACAACTAACTATGGCTACACCTTC. Translation gives CASSAGTTNYGYTF.

The chain has TRBV6-1 and TRBJ2-5, with D possibly being TRBD1 (6 bases). The CDR3 extends over 15 amino acids. The V end lost 0 bases, the J end lost 4 bases, and 12 bases lay between the germline ends. Germline CDR1 reads MNHNS; CDR2 reads SASEGT. CDR3 sequence: CASSEASWGRETQYF. The CDR3 DNA reads as TGTGCCAGCAGTGAAGCTAGTTGGGGGCGAGAGACCCAGTACTTC.

The chain combines TRBV6-1 with TRBJ1-1, with 11 bases matching TRBD1. The germline gives CDR1 MNHNS, CDR2 SASEGT. The V and J ends lost 6 bases and 7 bases, in that order; junction bases with no gene match: 10. CDR3 length: 15 amino acids. This chain's CDR3 is CASRDQGTGGVEAFF. CDR3 DNA sequence: TGTGCCAGCAGAGACCAGGGGACAGGGGGAGTTGAAGCTTTCTTT.

V and J are TRBV6-1 and TRBJ1-2; a weak D match, TRBD1 (6 bases). CDR3 length: 15 residues. Germline V gene sequence: CDR1 MNHNS, CDR2 SASEGT. V was trimmed by 3 bases and J by 0 bases, leaving 11 bases between them. CDR3 DNA sequence: TGTGCCAGCAGTGAGAGGGGGGGAGCTAACTATGGCTACACCTTC. Protein: CASSERGGANYGYTF.

There are a few counts of this clone. The V and J genes are TRBV6-1 and TRBJ1-2; D uncertain. Germline CDR1 reads MNHNS; CDR2 reads SASEGT. The CDR3 covers 13 residues. Deletions cut 6 bases from V and 2 bases from J, with 10 bases between. CDR3 sequence: CASRAALNYGYTF. Here the CDR3 DNA reads TGTGCCAGCAGAGCGGCACTAAACTATGGCTACACCTTC.

V usage is TRBV29-1 and J usage is TRBJ2-5; D not resolved. Deletions cut 3 bases from V and 4 bases from J, with 18 bases between. Germline lookup yields CDR1 SQVTM and CDR2 ANQGSEA. This CDR3 has 15 residues. CDR3 nucleotides: TGCAGCGTTGAGGATTCAGAAATAGGGCGAGAGACCCAGTACTTC. This codes for CSVEDSEIGRETQYF.

The gene calls are TRBV11-2 and TRBJ2-5, with D possibly being TRBD2 (6 bases). Germline-derived CDR1 and CDR2 are SGHAT and FQNNGV. The ends were cut back, 4 bases at V and 2 bases at J, with 8 bases in the middle. The CDR3 is 13 residues long. The CDR3 here is CASSWAGQETQYF. As DNA, the CDR3 is TGTGCCAGCAGCTGGGCGGGACAAGAGACCCAGTACTTC.

This clone was picked up many times. The chain has TRBV19 and TRBJ1-5; the D is unclear. V was shortened by 3 bases and J by 1 base, with 7 bases between the two germline ends. The CDR3 has 14 amino acids. Germline V CDR1 and CDR2: LNHDA, SQIVND (reference sequence). The CDR3 region is CASSIRDSNQPQHF. The DNA for the CDR3 is TGTGCCAGTAGTATTCGAGACAGCAATCAGCCCCAGCATTTT.